This TCR beta chain was retrieved from a study of T cells in Graves' hyperthyroidism and ophthalmopathy (dated by TCRdb to about 2019). Background on the whole study: Peripheral blood samples were taken at initial diagnosis, before any treatment was given. A discovery cohort of around 100 patients, 43 with Graves' ophthalmopathy and 57 with stable Graves' hyperthyroidism, was used to find distinguishing TCR V-J signatures. Prospective prediction of ophthalmopathy was tested in an independent validation cohort of some 19 hyperthyroidism patients and 17 patients who later progressed to ophthalmopathy. The 100 or so discovery patients were randomly split 7:3 into training and test sets. Thyroid tissue and blood T-cell repertoires from more than five Graves' hyperthyroidism patients were also compared in the study. After sampling, hyperthyroidism patients received methimazole starting at 30 mg daily, and ophthalmopathy patients received high-dose intravenous methylprednisolone. The paper describes TCR Vbeta CDR3 sequencing of around 140 peripheral blood samples, made up of 43 ophthalmopathy patients, 70 to 75 hyperthyroidism patients and roughly 17 progressor patients. General findings and caveats noted by the study authors: In validation, progression to ophthalmopathy was predicted by the model with about 70% sensitivity and around 76% specificity, a median of approximately 6.5 months before onset. Sample size was not statistically predetermined, and blinding of investigators to group allocation was not performed. Ophthalmopathy was separated from stable hyperthyroidism by a 13 V-J signature model, with approximately 86% sensitivity and about 84% specificity obtained in cross-validation and 80%/75% obtained in testing. Most expanded thyroid clonotypes (frequency above 0.001) were also detected in blood, a finding suggesting that blood repertoires may reflect thyroid immune responses.

Unmatched junction bases come to 5, with V trimmed by 5 bases and J by 3 bases. The CDR3 spans 14 residues, from the cysteine through the phenylalanine. Kept here is only the CDR3 DNA, which spans 42 bases and is read in frame from base 1. Sequences LNHDA (CDR1) and SQIVND (CDR2) are obtained from the germline V gene (reference sequence). Stable Graves' hyperthyroidism was defined as the absence of progression to ophthalmopathy over 18 months of follow-up. Hyperthyroidism patients were aged 18 to 65 years and newly diagnosed, with disease duration of less than 2 months. Patients with uncontrolled infections, other autoimmune diseases, pregnancy or lactation were excluded. Diagnoses relied on clinical symptoms, serum thyroxine and TRAb, thyroid ultrasound and orbital computed tomography. PBMCs were isolated from 8 to 10 ml of fresh peripheral blood by Ficoll-Paque density gradient centrifugation. Total RNA was extracted with Trizol reagent, and quality was checked on an Agilent 2100 Bioanalyzer.

The TCR beta CDR3 regions were amplified from RNA transcripts. For the first round of RT-PCR on the TCR CDR3, the HTBI primer set was used together with the Qiagen OneStep RT-PCR kit. Libraries were constructed in a second round of multiplex PCR, after which size selection and purification were carried out. Libraries were sequenced paired-end with 100 bp reads on an Illumina HiSeq2000. For the original study's pipeline: SOAPnuke was used to process the raw data, throwing out any read that contained adapters or uncalled bases, had a mean Phred below 15, or lacked an exact constant-primer or identifier match. COPE v1.2.5 was used to merge the high-quality paired reads, and each unique nucleotide sequence was defined as a clonotype. MiTCR v1.1 was used to align the clonotypes against IMGT TRBV, TRBD and TRBJ reference segments. The analysis included only V-J combinations with a frequency above 0.0001, which together covered around 99% of the repertoires. The TCS score was defined as F50 (clonal expansion) divided by E x V (chaos), with BLOSUM62-based TCRdist calculated between CDR3 peptides within each V-J. Welch's t-statistics and random forest reduced 500 to 650 V-J features to 13, which were used in a naive Bayes classifier (R e1071). TCRdb took the public reads, trimmed them with fastp at Q25, ran MiXCR for clone calling and kept in-frame beta chains. Each CDR3 protein appears once, grouped with its most common genes and DNA. The V and J calls reflect TCRdb's pipeline rather than the authors' work. This sample has 100,000 to 130,000 distinct CDR3 sequences in its table, and approximately 15% of those were observed once. About 45% of the sample is taken by the ten largest.

This clonotype turned up a few times. This clone's antigen is unknown. Base qualities are not recorded, but no much larger clone differs from it by a single base. The V gene is TRBV19 and the J gene is TRBJ2-3; 7 nucleotides in the junction match TRBD2. The sample consisted of blood. The sequence was obtained from a woman in her forties or fifties with Graves' hyperthyroidism. Here is the DNA: TGTGCCAGTAGTGCCCGGGACTATACAGATACGCAGTATTTT. This gives the protein CASSARDYTDTQYF.